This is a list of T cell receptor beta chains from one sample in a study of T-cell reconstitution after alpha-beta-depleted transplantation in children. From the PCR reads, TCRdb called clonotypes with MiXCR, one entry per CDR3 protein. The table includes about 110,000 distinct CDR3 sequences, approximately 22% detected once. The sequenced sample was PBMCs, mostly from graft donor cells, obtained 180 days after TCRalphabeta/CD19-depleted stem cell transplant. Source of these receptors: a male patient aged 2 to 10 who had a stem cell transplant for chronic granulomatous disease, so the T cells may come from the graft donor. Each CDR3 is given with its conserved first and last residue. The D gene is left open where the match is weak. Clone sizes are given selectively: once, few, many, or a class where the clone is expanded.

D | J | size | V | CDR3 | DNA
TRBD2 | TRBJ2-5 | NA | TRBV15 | CATSRVVAGGRETQYF | TGTGCCACCAGCAGAGTAGTAGCGGGGGGGAGGGAGACCCAGTACTTC
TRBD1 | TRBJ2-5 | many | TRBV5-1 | CASSSTGGQETQYF | TGCGCCAGCAGCTCTACAGGGGGTCAGGAGACCCAGTACTTC
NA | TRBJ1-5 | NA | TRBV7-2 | CASSPGGPNQPQHF | TGTGCCAGCAGCCCTGGGGGTCCTAATCAGCCCCAGCATTTT
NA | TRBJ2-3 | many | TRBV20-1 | CSARVLDSLTDTQYF | TGCAGTGCTAGAGTTTTGGACTCCCTCACAGATACGCAGTATTTT
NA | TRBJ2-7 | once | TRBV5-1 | CASSLIGFENGIKYF | TGCGCCAGCAGCTTGATTGGTTTTGAGAATGGTATAAAGTACTTC
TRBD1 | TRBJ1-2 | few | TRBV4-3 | CASSQDGWDSANYGYTF | TGCGCCAGCAGCCAAGATGGCTGGGACAGCGCTAACTATGGCTACACCTTC
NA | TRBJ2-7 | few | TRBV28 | CASSFWDAPYEQYF | TGTGCCAGCAGTTTTTGGGACGCCCCCTACGAGCAGTACTTC
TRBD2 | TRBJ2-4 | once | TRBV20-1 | CSARRGAEGKNIQYF | TGCAGTGCTAGGCGGGGGGCAGAAGGCAAAAACATTCAGTACTTC
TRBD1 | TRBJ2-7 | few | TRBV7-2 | CASSRDRQDYEQYF | TGTGCCAGCAGCCGGGACAGACAGGACTACGAGCAGTACTTC
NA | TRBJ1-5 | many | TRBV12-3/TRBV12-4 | CASSFVGLSNQPQHF | TGTGCCAGCAGTTTCGTCGGGTTAAGCAATCAGCCCCAGCATTTT
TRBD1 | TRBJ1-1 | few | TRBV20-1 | CSARDRRQGAEAFF | TGCAGTGCTAGAGACCGGAGACAGGGGGCTGAAGCTTTCTTT
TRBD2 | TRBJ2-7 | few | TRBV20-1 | CSARGGLAGGPNEQYF | TGCAGTGCTAGGGGGGGGTTAGCGGGAGGGCCGAACGAGCAGTACTTC
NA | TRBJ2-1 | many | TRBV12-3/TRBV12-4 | CASSLRDLYNEQFF | TGTGCCAGCAGTTTAAGGGACCTCTACAATGAGCAGTTCTTC
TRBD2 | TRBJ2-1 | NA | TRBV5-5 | CASSSLAGEYNEQFF | TGTGCCAGCAGCTCACTAGCGGGAGAGTACAATGAGCAGTTCTTC
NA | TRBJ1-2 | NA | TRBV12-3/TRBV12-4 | CASSSPREGDAYGYTF | TGTGCCAGCAGTTCCCCTCGTGAGGGGGACGCCTATGGCTACACCTTC
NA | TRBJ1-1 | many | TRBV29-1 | CSVKAGDTEAFF | TGCAGCGTTAAAGCGGGGGACACTGAAGCTTTCTTT
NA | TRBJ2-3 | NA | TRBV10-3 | CAISEKGTDTQYF | TGTGCCATCAGTGAGAAAGGCACAGATACGCAGTATTTT
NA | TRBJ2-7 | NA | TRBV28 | CASSALGGKQYF | TGTGCCAGCAGTGCTCTAGGGGGGAAGCAGTACTTC
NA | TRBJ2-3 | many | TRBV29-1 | CSVVLEITDTQYF | TGCAGCGTTGTCCTAGAGATCACAGATACGCAGTATTTT
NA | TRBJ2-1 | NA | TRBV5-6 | CASSPRDWDYNEQFF | TGTGCCAGCAGCCCCCGGGATTGGGACTACAATGAGCAGTTCTTC
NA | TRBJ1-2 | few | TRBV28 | CASSGPGTPNYGYTF | TGTGCCAGCAGTGGTCCCGGGACACCAAACTATGGCTACACCTTC
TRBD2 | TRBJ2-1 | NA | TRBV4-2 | CASSQGTGTSGRIEQFF | TGTGCCAGCAGCCAAGGGACCGGGACTAGCGGGAGGATTGAGCAGTTCTTC
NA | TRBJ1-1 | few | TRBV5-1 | CASSLRGDTEAFF | TGCGCCAGCAGCTTGAGGGGGGACACTGAAGCTTTCTTT
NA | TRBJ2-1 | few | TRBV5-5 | CASSLDSIRNEQFF | TGTGCCAGCAGCTTGGACTCGATCCGAAATGAGCAGTTCTTC
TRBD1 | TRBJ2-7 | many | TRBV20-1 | CSARDQDRAYIEQYF | TGCAGTGCTAGGGACCAGGACAGGGCTTATATTGAGCAGTACTTC
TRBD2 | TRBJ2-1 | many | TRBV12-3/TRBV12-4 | CASSLAGPAGGMYDEQFF | TGTGCCAGCAGTTTAGCGGGCCCAGCGGGAGGGATGTACGATGAGCAGTTCTTC
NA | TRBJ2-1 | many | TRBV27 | CASSFLTRSREQFF | TGTGCCAGCAGTTTCCTTACTAGGTCTCGGGAGCAGTTCTTC
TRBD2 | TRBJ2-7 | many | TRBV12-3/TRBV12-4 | CASNPGTNSYEQYF | TGTGCCAGCAATCCCGGGACTAACTCCTACGAGCAGTACTTC
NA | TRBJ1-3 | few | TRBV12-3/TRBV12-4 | CASSKAGSGNTIYF | TGTGCCAGCAGCAAAGCGGGCTCTGGAAACACCATATATTTT
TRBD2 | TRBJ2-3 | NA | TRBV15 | CATSRGLLAGGGDTQYF | TGTGCCACCAGCAGAGGCCTTCTAGCGGGAGGCGGAGATACGCAGTATTTT
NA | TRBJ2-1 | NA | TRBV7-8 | CASSYVGLGVNNEQFF | TGTGCCAGCAGCTACGTGGGGTTAGGGGTGAACAATGAGCAGTTCTTC
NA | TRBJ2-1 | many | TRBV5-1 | CASSLAYKGDEQFF | TGCGCCAGCAGCTTGGCCTACAAGGGAGATGAGCAGTTCTTC
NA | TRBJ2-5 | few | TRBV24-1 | CATSEADGPQETQYF | TGTGCCACCAGTGAAGCCGACGGGCCCCAAGAGACCCAGTACTTC
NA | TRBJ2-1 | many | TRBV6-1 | CASSDGGFSYNEQFF | TGTGCCAGCAGCGATGGGGGCTTCAGCTACAATGAGCAGTTCTTC
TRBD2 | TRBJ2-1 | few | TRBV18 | CASSKLAALYNEQFF | TGTGCCAGCTCAAAACTAGCGGCCCTCTACAATGAGCAGTTCTTC
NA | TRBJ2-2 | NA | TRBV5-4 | CASSPDPGTGELFF | TGTGCCAGCAGCCCAGACCCGGGCACCGGGGAGCTGTTTTTT
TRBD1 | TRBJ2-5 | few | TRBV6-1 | CASRDRGVWETQYF | TGTGCCAGCAGGGACAGGGGAGTTTGGGAGACCCAGTACTTC
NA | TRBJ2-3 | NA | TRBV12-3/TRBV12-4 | CASSTGPGAGTDTQYF | TGTGCCAGCAGCACCGGGCCAGGGGCGGGTACAGATACGCAGTATTTT
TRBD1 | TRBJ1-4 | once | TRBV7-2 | CASSPDRGDEKLFF | TGTGCCAGCAGTCCAGACAGGGGTGATGAAAAACTGTTTTTT
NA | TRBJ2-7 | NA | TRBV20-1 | CSAIRRVNTYEQYF | TGCAGTGCCATCCGCCGGGTTAATACCTACGAGCAGTACTTC
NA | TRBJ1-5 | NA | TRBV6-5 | CASQGRNQPQHF | TGTGCCAGCCAGGGACGGAATCAGCCCCAGCATTTT
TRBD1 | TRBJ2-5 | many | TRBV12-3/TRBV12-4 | CASSFRSTGGETQYF | TGTGCCAGCAGTTTCCGCAGTACAGGGGGAGAGACCCAGTACTTC
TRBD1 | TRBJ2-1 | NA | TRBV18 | CASSDRSGGEYNEQFF | TGTGCCAGCTCAGATCGCTCAGGGGGCGAGTACAATGAGCAGTTCTTC
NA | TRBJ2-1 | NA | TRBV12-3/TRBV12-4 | CASGNGGKISEQFF | TGTGCCAGCGGAAACGGTGGTAAGATTAGTGAGCAGTTCTTC
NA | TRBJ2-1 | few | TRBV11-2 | CASKMEGYNEQFF | TGTGCCAGTAAGATGGAAGGGTACAATGAGCAGTTCTTC
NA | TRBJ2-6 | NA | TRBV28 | CASSFVVGGASGANVLTF | TGTGCCAGCAGTTTTGTCGTAGGGGGGGCCTCTGGGGCCAACGTCCTGACTTTC
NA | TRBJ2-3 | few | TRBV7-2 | CASSLDTLPTDTQYF | TGTGCCAGCAGCTTGGACACCTTACCCACAGATACGCAGTATTTT
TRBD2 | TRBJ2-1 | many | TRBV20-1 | CSASFGLAGVGEQFF | TGCAGTGCTAGTTTCGGACTAGCGGGTGTCGGTGAGCAGTTCTTC
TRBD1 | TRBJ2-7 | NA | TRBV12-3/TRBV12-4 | CASSLGRGRAYEQYF | TGTGCCAGCAGTTTAGGAAGGGGGCGCGCCTACGAGCAGTACTTC
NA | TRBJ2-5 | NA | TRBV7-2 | CASSLGQRGETQYF | TGTGCCAGCAGCTTAGGACAAAGAGGAGAGACCCAGTACTTC
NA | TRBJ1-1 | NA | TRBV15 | CATTWGQNTEAFF | TGTGCCACGACCTGGGGGCAGAACACTGAAGCTTTCTTT
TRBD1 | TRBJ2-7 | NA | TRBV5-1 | CASTGDSLSSYEQYF | TGCGCCAGCACCGGGGACAGCCTTAGCTCCTACGAGCAGTACTTC
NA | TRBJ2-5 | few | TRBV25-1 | CASGFSETQYF | TGTGCCAGCGGCTTCTCGGAGACCCAGTACTTC
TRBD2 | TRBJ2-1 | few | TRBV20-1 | CSALHDSSGWEQFF | TGCAGTGCCCTCCACGACTCTAGCGGCTGGGAGCAGTTCTTC
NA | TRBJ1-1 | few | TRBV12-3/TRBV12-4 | CASSSQVDTEAFF | TGTGCCAGCAGTTCACAGGTGGACACTGAAGCTTTCTTT
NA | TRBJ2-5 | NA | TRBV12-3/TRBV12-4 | CASSLAMTGGAQETQYF | TGTGCCAGCAGTTTAGCCATGACAGGTGGAGCTCAAGAGACCCAGTACTTC
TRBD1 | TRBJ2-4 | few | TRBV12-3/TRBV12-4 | CASSTGTVLSLAKNIQYF | TGTGCCAGCAGTACCGGGACAGTACTATCCCTAGCCAAAAACATTCAGTACTTC